These 21 T cell receptor beta chains came from one sample sequenced in a study of blood T cells in healthy people across ages. Next came a second PCR, run for 7 to 11 cycles, which used a sample-barcoded 5' primer along with a J-beta primer mix. TCRdb fed the 5' RACE reads into MiXCR, producing one record per CDR3 protein. In the table there are about 780,000 distinct CDR3 sequences, less than 60% of which are singletons. The sequenced sample consisted of blood. These TCRs come from an elderly man in good health.

A word on this clonotype: A much larger clone is a single base away; this may be a read error. The chain uses TRBV14 and TRBJ2-1, with D maybe TRBD2 (5 bases). TRBJ2-7 matches the DNA end more closely, so the J call is doubtful. Germline V gives CDR1 SGHDN, CDR2 FVKESK. The CDR3 sequence is 16 residues long. This chain's CDR3 is CASSQGPARAYNEQYF. The CDR3 DNA is TGTGCCAGCAGCCAAGGCCCCGCGCGGGCCTACAATGAGCAGTACTTC.

This clonotype was detected only a few times. The rearrangement uses TRBV5-1 and TRBJ2-1; D is ambiguous. This CDR3 spans 13 amino acids. Germline CDR1 and CDR2: SGHRS and YFSETQ. Deletions cut 1 base from V and 8 bases from J, with 10 bases between. The CDR3 DNA is TGCGCCAGCAGCTTGAGTAGGTTCCATGAGCAGTTCTTC. The encoded protein is CASSLSRFHEQFF.

V is TRBV28 and J is TRBJ2-1, with D possibly TRBD1 on 6 matching bases. The germline V gene encodes CDR1 MDHEN and CDR2 SYDVKM. The ends were cut back, 7 bases at V and 9 bases at J, with 13 bases in the middle. The CDR3 spans 12 residues. The CDR3 bases are TGTGCCAGCACCCTTGGGGGCAGTGAGCAGTTCTTC. Protein sequence: CASTLGGSEQFF. Using reference TRBV28 and TRBJ2-1 for the parts outside the CDR3, the full variable domain is DVKVTQSSRYLVKRTGEKVFLECVQDMDHENMFWYRQDPGLGLRLIYFSYDVKMKEKGDIPEGYSVSREKKERFSLILESASTNQTSMYLCASTLGGSEQFFGPGTRLTVL.

This clonotype was picked up many times. The chain employs TRBV28 and TRBJ2-7; D might be TRBD1 or TRBD2, each matching 5 bases. This CDR3 region has 13 residues. Germline V lookup: CDR1 MDHEN, CDR2 SYDVKM. V dropped 7 bases and J dropped 2 bases, with 12 bases sitting between them. Here the CDR3 DNA reads TGTGCCAGCAAGGACCAGGGACCCTACGAGCAGTACTTC. Encoded protein: CASKDQGPYEQYF.

As regards this clonotype: Relative to the germline gene, one junction end is altered; a read error may explain this. The rearrangement joins TRBV20-1 to TRBJ2-5, with 9 bases lining up with TRBD1. TRBJ2-7 explains the end of the DNA better; the J call may be wrong. CDR3 length: 14 residues. Germline-derived CDR1 and CDR2 are DFQATT and SNEGSKA (reference sequence). In DNA form, the CDR3 reads TGCGGTGCAACAGGGGGCGCCTTATCATACGAGCAGTACTTC. Translating gives CGATGGALSYEQYF.

This clonotype was seen only a few times. The rearrangement joins TRBV9 to TRBJ2-7; D call uncertain. Germline loops: CDR1 SGDLS, CDR2 YYNGEE. CDR3 size: 15 residues. Trimming stripped 0 bases from V and 2 bases from J, with 12 bases between. DNA for the CDR3: TGTGCCAGCAGCGTAGACCCTACACGAGCCTACGAGCAGTACTTC. Protein sequence: CASSVDPTRAYEQYF.

The chain uses TRBV4-3 and TRBJ2-3; D is possibly TRBD1 or TRBD2 (6 bases each). Trimming left V 0 bases short and J 8 bases short, with 18 bases between. The germline CDR1 and CDR2 sequences are LGHNA and YSLEER. The CDR3 length is 16 residues. The CDR3 is CASSQDLGSKGGTQYF. Here the CDR3 DNA reads TGCGCCAGCAGCCAAGATCTTGGGTCCAAGGGGGGTACGCAGTATTTT.

The chain couples TRBV5-1 to TRBJ1-4, with D unclear. This CDR3 spans 16 amino acids. Germline values: CDR1 SGHRS, CDR2 YFSETQ. V lost 0 bases, J lost 0 bases, and 9 bases lay in between. CDR3 bases: TGCGCCAGCAGCTTGGTTTCAGGAGCAACTAATGAAAAACTGTTTTTT. Its translation is CASSLVSGATNEKLFF. The full variable domain, rest sourced from reference TRBV5-1 and TRBJ1-4, is KAGVTQTPRYLIKTRGQQVTLSCSPISGHRSVSWYQQTPGQGLQFLFEYFSETQRNKGNFPGRFSGRQFSNSRSEMNVSTLELGDSALYLCASSLVSGATNEKLFFGSGTQLSVL.

This chain uses TRBV2 with TRBJ1-5; no definite D call. The CDR3 contains 13 residues. The V end was cut by 7 bases, the J end by 7 bases, with 14 bases between. Per germline, CDR1 SNHLY and CDR2 FYNNEI. CDR3 region: CASTTDDIQPQHF. The CDR3 DNA reads TGTGCCAGCACGACCGACGACATCCAGCCCCAGCATTTT.

This clonotype turned up a few times. This chain joins TRBV29-1 and TRBJ1-2; unclear D gene. The length of the CDR3 is 10 residues. The germline V gene encodes CDR1 SQVTM and CDR2 ANQGSEA. The V gene lost 1 base and the J gene lost 10 bases, with 7 bases spanning the gap. The CDR3 DNA is TGCAGCGTTGAAGGCCCCTCCTACACCTTC. It codes for CSVEGPSYTF.

This sequence joins TRBV5-1 and TRBJ2-1, with a tentative D call TRBD2 (6 bases). V was trimmed by 5 bases and J by 9 bases, leaving 18 bases between them. The CDR3 runs 14 residues. Germline CDR1 and CDR2: SGHRS and YFSETQ. DNA of the CDR3: TGCGCCAGCAGAGAGGCGGGATTTGTTAGTGAGCAGTTCTTC. As protein: CASREAGFVSEQFF.

The sample holds a few counts of this clonotype. The chain uses TRBV10-3 and TRBJ2-3; the match to TRBD2 covers 9 bases. Germline assignment: CDR1 ENHRY and CDR2 SYGVKD. V gave up 4 bases and J gave up 8 bases; unmatched junction bases: 16. This CDR3 is 17 amino acids long. The CDR3 nucleotides are TGTGCCATCAGTGCAACCTTTAGCGGGAGTATTGGGGGTACGCAGTATTTT. Its protein product is CAISATFSGSIGGTQYF.

The genes are TRBV7-3 and TRBJ2-2, with no clear D. Germline V gene sequence: CDR1 SGHTA, CDR2 FQGTGA. The ends were cut back, 2 bases at V and 0 bases at J, with 10 bases in the middle. The CDR3 contains 16 residues. The CDR3 DNA reads TGTGCCAGCAGCTTAGATGGTCAGGCGAACACCGGGGAGCTGTTTTTT. The encoded protein is CASSLDGQANTGELFF.

The rearrangement uses TRBV20-1 and TRBJ1-4; a possible D gene is TRBD1 (5 bases). The CDR3 has 16 amino acids. Germline CDR1 is DFQATT and CDR2 is SNEGSKA (reference sequence). Trimming stripped 2 bases from V and 2 bases from J, with 15 bases between. This CDR3 reads CSARNRRATTNEKLFF. DNA for the CDR3: TGCAGTGCTAGAAACCGCAGGGCGACGACTAATGAAAAACTGTTTTTT.

As for this clonotype: Relative to the germline gene, one junction end is altered; a read error may explain this. The J gene is TRBJ2-5, the V gene TRBV5-1, with D possibly TRBD2 on 5 matching bases. Judging by the DNA end, TRBJ2-7 fits better; the J call may be wrong. Looked up from germline, CDR1 is SGHRS and CDR2 is YFSETQ. CDR3 size: 14 residues. In nucleotides, the CDR3 is TGCGCCAGCAGCTTGGTTGGACTCTCCGACGAGCAGTACTTC. Its protein product is CASSLVGLSDEQYF.

V gene TRBV6-2 or TRBV6-3 combines with J gene TRBJ1-1, with D unclear. Trimming left V 2 bases short and J 8 bases short, with 9 bases between. Germline lookup yields CDR1 MNHEY and CDR2 SVGEGT. CDR3 size: 12 residues. For the CDR3, the DNA is TGTGCCAGCAGTTACGGTGGGCCCGAAGCTTTCTTT. Protein sequence: CASSYGGPEAFF.

On this clonotype: Germline is not matched at one junction end, which may reflect a read error. The V gene is TRBV7-2, the J gene TRBJ1-2; possible D gene TRBD1, 5 bases. This CDR3 is built from 13 residues. Germline CDR1 is SGHTA and CDR2 is FQGNSA. CDR3: CASSVARQGGYTF. CDR3 in DNA: TGTGCCAGCAGCGTAGCGCGGCAGGGCGGCTACACCTTC.

This clonotype has only a few counts. This sequence joins TRBV7-9 and TRBJ1-2; TRBD1 is a possible D gene (6 bases). The CDR3 has 17 amino acids. Between the trimmed V and J ends, which lost 5 bases and 1 base, there was a span of 20 bases. The germline gives CDR1 SEHNR, CDR2 FQNEAQ (reference sequence). The CDR3 nucleotides are TGTGCCAGCAGCACGGGACAAAAACCCTCCATTAACTATGGCTACACCTTC. This gives the protein CASSTGQKPSINYGYTF.

About this clonotype: The junction does not match germline at one end; this may be a read error. The rearrangement uses TRBV3-1 and TRBJ2-5; tentative D call: TRBD2 (6 bases). The J call could be wrong; TRBJ2-7 is a better fit for the DNA end. The CDR3 contains 16 residues. Looked up from germline, CDR1 is LGHDT and CDR2 is YNNKEL (reference sequence). CDR3 sequence (DNA): TGTGCCGGCAGCGCCCGGCTTAGCGGAGAGGCCTACGAGCAGTACTTC. Translating it yields CAGSARLSGEAYEQYF.

The V and J genes are TRBV7-9 and TRBJ1-6, with D perhaps matching TRBD1 (5 bases). The CDR3 extends over 14 amino acids. V was cut by 5 bases and J by 10 bases, with 15 bases left in between. Germline-derived CDR1 and CDR2 are SEHNR and FQNEAQ (reference sequence). CDR3 sequence: CASSPQGAPSPLHF. In DNA, the CDR3 is TGTGCCAGCAGCCCCCAAGGGGCCCCGTCACCCCTCCACTTT.

This clonotype was seen a single time. The CDR3 DNA reads TGTGCCAGCTCACCGACTCGGACAGGGATCGACACCGGGGAGCTGTTTTTT. Protein: CASSPTRTGIDTGELFF. V and J are TRBV18 and TRBJ2-2; 8 positions agree with TRBD1. This CDR3 has 17 amino acids. CDR1 and CDR2 from the germline V gene are KGHSH and LQKENI. Germline trimming cut 3 bases from V and 3 bases from J; bases unmatched to any gene: 9. The whole variable domain, remainder taken from reference TRBV18 and TRBJ2-2, is NAGVMQNPRHLVRRRGQEARLRCSPMKGHSHVYWYRQLPEEGLKFMVYLQKENIIDESGMPKERFSAEFPKEGPSILRIQQVVRGDSAAYFCASSPTRTGIDTGELFFGEGSRLTVL.